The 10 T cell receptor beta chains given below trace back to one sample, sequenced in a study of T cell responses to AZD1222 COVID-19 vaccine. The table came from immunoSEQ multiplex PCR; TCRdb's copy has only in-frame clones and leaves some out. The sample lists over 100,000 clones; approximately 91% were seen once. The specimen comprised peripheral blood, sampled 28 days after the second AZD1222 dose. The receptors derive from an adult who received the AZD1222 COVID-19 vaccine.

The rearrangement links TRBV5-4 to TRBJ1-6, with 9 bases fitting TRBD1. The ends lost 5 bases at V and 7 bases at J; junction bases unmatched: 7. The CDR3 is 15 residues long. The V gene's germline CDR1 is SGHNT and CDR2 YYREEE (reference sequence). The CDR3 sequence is CASSSIGTGNSPLHF. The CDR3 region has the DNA TGTGCCAGCAGTTCAATCGGGACAGGGAATTCACCCCTCCACTTT.

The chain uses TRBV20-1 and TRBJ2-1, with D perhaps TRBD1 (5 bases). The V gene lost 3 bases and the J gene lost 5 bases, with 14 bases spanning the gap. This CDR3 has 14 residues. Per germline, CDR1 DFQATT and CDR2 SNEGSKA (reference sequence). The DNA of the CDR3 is TGCAGTGCTAGTGGGGCCGCAGAAGACAATGAGCAGTTCTTC. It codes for CSASGAAEDNEQFF.

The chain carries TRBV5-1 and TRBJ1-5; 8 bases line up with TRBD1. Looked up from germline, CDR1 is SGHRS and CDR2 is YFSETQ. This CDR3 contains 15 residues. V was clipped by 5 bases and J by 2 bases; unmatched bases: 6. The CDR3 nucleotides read TGCGCCAGCAGGACGACAGGGGTGGGCAATCAGCCCCAGCATTTT. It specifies CASRTTGVGNQPQHF.

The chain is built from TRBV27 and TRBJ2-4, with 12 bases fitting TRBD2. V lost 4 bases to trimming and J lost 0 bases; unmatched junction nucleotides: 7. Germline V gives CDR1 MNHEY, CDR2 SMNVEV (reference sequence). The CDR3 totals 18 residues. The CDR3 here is CASSSPGLAGLAKNIQYF. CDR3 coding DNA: TGTGCCAGCAGTTCGCCGGGACTAGCGGGTCTAGCCAAAAACATTCAGTACTTC.

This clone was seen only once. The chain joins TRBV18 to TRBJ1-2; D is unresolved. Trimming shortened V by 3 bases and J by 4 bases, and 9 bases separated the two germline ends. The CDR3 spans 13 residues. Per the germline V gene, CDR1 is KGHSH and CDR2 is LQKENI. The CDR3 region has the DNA TGTGCCAGCTCACCCGGTAAATTCTATGGCTACACCTTC. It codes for CASSPGKFYGYTF.

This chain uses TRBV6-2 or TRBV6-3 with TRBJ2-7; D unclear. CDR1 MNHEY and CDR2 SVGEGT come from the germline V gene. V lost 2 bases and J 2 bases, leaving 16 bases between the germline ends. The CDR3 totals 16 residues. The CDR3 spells CASSYHLGSNTYEQYF. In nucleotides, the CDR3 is TGTGCCAGCAGTTACCATCTCGGCAGTAATACCTACGAGCAGTACTTC.

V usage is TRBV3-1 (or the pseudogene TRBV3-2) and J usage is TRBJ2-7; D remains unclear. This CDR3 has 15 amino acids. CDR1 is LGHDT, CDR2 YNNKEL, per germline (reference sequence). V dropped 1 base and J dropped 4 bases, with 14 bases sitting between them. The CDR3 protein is CASSQVAAPEYEQYF. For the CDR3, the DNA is TGTGCCAGCAGCCAAGTGGCAGCCCCGGAATACGAGCAGTACTTC.

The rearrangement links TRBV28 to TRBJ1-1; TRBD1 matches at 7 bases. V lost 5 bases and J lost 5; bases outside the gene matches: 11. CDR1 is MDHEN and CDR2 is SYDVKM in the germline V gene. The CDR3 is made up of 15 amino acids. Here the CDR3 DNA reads TGTGCCAGCAGTCCTCTGCGACAGGGTACGACTGAAGCTTTCTTT. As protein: CASSPLRQGTTEAFF.

CDR3 nucleotides: TGTGCCAGCAGCAATTCAGGGGGCCGGGGAAACACCATATATTTT. This translates into CASSNSGGRGNTIYF. This chain joins TRBV9 and TRBJ1-3; 8 nucleotides agree with TRBD1. Germline CDR1 is SGDLS and CDR2 is YYNGEE. CDR3 length: 15 residues. V trimming: 4 bases; J trimming: 4 bases; junction bases outside the gene matches: 7.

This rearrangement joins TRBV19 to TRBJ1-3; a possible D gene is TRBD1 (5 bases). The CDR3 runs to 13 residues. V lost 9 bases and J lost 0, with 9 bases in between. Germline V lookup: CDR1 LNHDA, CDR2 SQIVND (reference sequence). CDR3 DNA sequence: TGTGCCAGGTGGGGGAACTCTGGAAACACCATATATTTT. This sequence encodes CARWGNSGNTIYF. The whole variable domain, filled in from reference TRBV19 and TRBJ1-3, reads DGGITQSPKYLFRKEGQNVTLSCEQNLNHDAMYWYRQDPGQGLRLIYYSQIVNDFQKGDIAEGYSVSREKKESFPLTVTSAQKNPTAFYLCARWGNSGNTIYFGEGSWLTVV.